Following are 2 T cell receptor beta chains from one sample sequenced in a study of blood T cell repertoires in COVID-19. Assay used: immunoSEQ multiplex PCR; TCRdb lists only in-frame clones, some missing. Of tens of thousands of clones listed, around three quarters are singletons. Sequenced: peripheral blood. The receptors were sampled from a human donor in a cohort sampled during active COVID-19.

The rearrangement links TRBV18 to TRBJ2-6; D is undetermined. Germline CDR1 KGHSH, CDR2 LQKENI. The CDR3 is 14 residues long. The ends were cut back, 2 bases at V and 2 bases at J, with 4 bases in the middle. The CDR3 DNA sequence: TGTGCCAGCTCACCAGACACTGGGGCCAACGTCCTGACTTTC. Its translation is CASSPDTGANVLTF. The variable domain in full, with the rest retrieved from reference TRBV18 and TRBJ2-6, is NAGVMQNPRHLVRRRGQEARLRCSPMKGHSHVYWYRQLPEEGLKFMVYLQKENIIDESGMPKERFSAEFPKEGPSILRIQQVVRGDSAAYFCASSPDTGANVLTFGAGSRLTVL.

The chain employs TRBV9 and TRBJ2-1, with a possible D match to TRBD2 (6 bases). Germline V gene sequence: CDR1 SGDLS, CDR2 YYNGEE. The CDR3 spans 13 residues. Trimming removed 4 bases from V and 9 bases from J, with 14 bases in between. CDR3 sequence reads: CASSLKGGTEQFF. The CDR3 bases are TGTGCCAGCAGCCTAAAAGGAGGGACTGAGCAGTTCTTC.